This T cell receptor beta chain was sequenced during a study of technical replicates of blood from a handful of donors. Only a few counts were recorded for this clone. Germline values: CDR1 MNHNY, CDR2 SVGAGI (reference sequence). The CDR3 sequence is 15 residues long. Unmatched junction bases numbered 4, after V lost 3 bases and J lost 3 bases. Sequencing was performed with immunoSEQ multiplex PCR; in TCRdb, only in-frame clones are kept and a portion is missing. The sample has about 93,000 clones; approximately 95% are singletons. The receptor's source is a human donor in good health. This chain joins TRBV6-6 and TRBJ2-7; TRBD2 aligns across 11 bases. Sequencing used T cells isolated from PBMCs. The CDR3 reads CASSYSGRAYYEQYF. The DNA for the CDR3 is TGTGCCAGCAGTTATAGCGGGAGGGCGTACTACGAGCAGTACTTC.